A selection of T cell receptor beta chains follows, all from one sample in a study of identical twins. Each CDR3 protein gets one entry after TCRdb re-called the 5' RACE reads with MiXCR. The profile shows about 530,000 distinct CDR3 sequences, about 22% of them singletons. The sample was also linked to a second study, of yellow fever vaccine responses in identical twins.

Sequences were obtained from CD4+ T cells sorted from blood. These receptors came from a woman aged 18-29 years in good health. CDR3s include the opening cysteine and the closing phenylalanine or tryptophan. Clone size appears in some rows only: once, few, many, or a class for an expanded clone.

clone size	J gene	V gene	CDR3 protein
few	TRBJ1-1	TRBV3-1	CASTAVNTEAFF
-	TRBJ2-1	TRBV9	CASSTTDRNEQFF
-	TRBJ2-2	TRBV6-5	CASSYSGLAGGHTGELFF
-	TRBJ2-7	TRBV25-1	CASSVQEGEQYF
-	TRBJ2-3	TRBV11-2	CASSLAGPLGVTQYF
few	TRBJ2-5	TRBV20-1	CSASGLAGVKETQYF
few	TRBJ2-2	TRBV24-1	CATSRTPNTGELFF
few	TRBJ2-1	TRBV20-1	CSAPGSGTGSNEQFF
-	TRBJ2-5	TRBV5-5	CASSSGDPYQETQYF
many	TRBJ2-3	TRBV5-1	CASYSSGFSTDTQYF
-	TRBJ2-4	TRBV28	CASSRGGTSGNIQYF
-	TRBJ2-1	TRBV5-1	CASSPNPGTSNEQFF
-	TRBJ2-1	TRBV24-1	CATALAGDYNEQFF
few	TRBJ2-1	TRBV7-9	CASSLVRPGGSYNEQFF
few	TRBJ1-6	TRBV6-5	CASSYGGGTGPSPLHF
once	TRBJ2-1	TRBV7-3	CASSPTTGGSYNEQFF
once	TRBJ1-1	TRBV3-1	CASSSGTGGTTEAFF
-	TRBJ2-3	TRBV5-1	CASSVGTSASTDTQYF
-	TRBJ2-1	TRBV2	CASSGTNNEQFF
-	TRBJ2-2	TRBV18	CASSTRAGAGTGELFF
few	TRBJ2-1	TRBV5-1	CASSLNLLGGGNPADEQFF
-	TRBJ1-1	TRBV3-1	CASSQTSGATEAFF
-	TRBJ2-1	TRBV28	CASSLFTGTGRVGRYNEQFF
few	TRBJ2-5	TRBV5-1	CASSLTPQETQYF
-	TRBJ2-2	TRBV6-5	CASSNSGQGSTGELFF
few	TRBJ2-3	TRBV11-2	CASSSRLAGARADTQYF
-	TRBJ2-7	TRBV12-3/TRBV12-4	CASRVGTGGYEQYF
-	TRBJ1-1	TRBV10-2	CASSDTDIEAFF
-	TRBJ2-3	TRBV15	CATSSFGLAGAEDTQYF
-	TRBJ2-3	TRBV25-1	CASSELGLRRSGDTQYF
-	TRBJ2-1	TRBV24-1	CATSDFSGGSFF
-	TRBJ1-4	TRBV7-9	CASTLPGTGGEKLFF
few	TRBJ2-2	TRBV7-9	CASSFAAGGDTGELFF
few	TRBJ1-3	TRBV3-1	CASSQARTGAGNTIYF
-	TRBJ2-1	TRBV25-1	CATTGTSGRAAVYNEQFF
few	TRBJ2-2	TRBV19	CASSLGTGLNGELFF
-	TRBJ1-1	TRBV12-3/TRBV12-4	CASSTPGTTKGTEAFF
few	TRBJ1-2	TRBV6-1	CASSPRGLSRINGYTF
many	TRBJ2-4	TRBV12-3/TRBV12-4	CASSLALGQQENIQYF
-	TRBJ2-5	TRBV18	CASSPPNGVSQETQYF
-	TRBJ2-2	TRBV4-1	CASSQTGMGTGELFF
-	TRBJ1-5	TRBV20-1	CSASMSGGNQPQHF
-	TRBJ2-6	TRBV5-1	CASSLQGNSGANVLTF
few	TRBJ2-5	TRBV20-1	CSARTMGETQYF
few	TRBJ2-1	TRBV3-1	CASSQAAGDYNEQFF
few	TRBJ2-1	TRBV19	CASSMLSTVSLGSYNEQFF
-	TRBJ2-7	TRBV11-2	CASSLDRVGAYEQYF
-	TRBJ2-5	TRBV7-8	CASSPENREEETQYF
few	TRBJ2-5	TRBV20-1	CSAPILQETQYF
few	TRBJ1-1	TRBV12-3/TRBV12-4	CASSPSVMTAFF
-	TRBJ2-3	TRBV29-1	CSVEGWRGPTDTQYF
-	TRBJ2-3	TRBV7-3	CASSLSGRGSDTQYF
-	TRBJ2-6	TRBV12-3/TRBV12-4	CASSNPTSGANVLTF
many	TRBJ2-7	TRBV12-3/TRBV12-4	CASSSLNYEQYF
-	TRBJ2-5	TRBV5-1	CASHRVDFPQETQYF
-	TRBJ2-5	TRBV3-1	CASSQGGLAGKETQYF